This TCR beta chain was recovered during a study of cytomegalovirus exposure and HLA in healthy donors (dated 2017 in TCRdb). The study in broad terms: An earlier analysis of 587 of the donors reported approximately 260 Gb of sequence data and 117 million unique TCR beta sequences obtained from about 179 million T cells. To decide whether each TCR beta V gene segment behaved as functional or pseudogenic, an earlier analysis of over 500 of the donors relied on high-throughput TCR beta sequencing. HLA typing included class I and class II loci at four-digit resolution. All discovery cohort repertoires had been generated using a single sequencing platform. Typing coverage differed by locus: A, B, C, DRB1 and DQB1 were typed in roughly 620-630 donors, DQA1 in about 550, DPA1 in approximately 610, and DPB1 in 400 to 490. The genetic ancestry cluster associated with self-reported Caucasian donors included roughly four fifths of the approximately 410 genotyped donors. In a later analysis, previously published TCR beta repertoires from several hundred donors were re-analyzed and high-resolution HLA genotyping was added so that TCR occurrence patterns could be studied. In a later genetic analysis, genome-wide SNP genotypes for about 55% of the roughly 670 donors were used, and that subset was treated as a discovery cohort. The study used immunosequencing to profile the T cell repertoires of approximately 630 subjects and linked those repertoires to cytomegalovirus serostatus. The study was designed to test whether signatures of past pathogen exposure could be identified by cataloging public T cell receptors. An early release that covered about 600 HLA-typed donors contained approximately 300 gigabases of sequencing data and tens of millions of unique TCR sequences. To predict cytomegalovirus infection status, the study combined high-throughput TCR immunosequencing, statistical association of individual TCRs with disease status, and machine learning. Among some 400 genotyped donors of the cohort, an average of around 250,000 unique TCR beta nucleotide sequences was sequenced per donor, of which about 18% were non-productive. Roughly five DR-DQ haplotypes were handled as single units for association and clustering because linkage in the cohort was strong. In addition to the first cohort of approximately 650 subjects, a separate validation cohort of approximately 130 different subjects was used. Alongside the repertoire data, information on donor age, sex, ethnicity and CMV serostatus was compiled. The later analysis used no new phenotypic data to find candidate immune exposures, relying instead on TCR beta sequences and their occurrence across donors.

Findings and caveats that apply to the study as a whole: A group of highly shared sequence variants was considered likely to be a technical artifact of the sequencing pipeline. In both the original and validation cohorts, the classifier was reported to diagnose cytomegalovirus status with high specificity and sensitivity. A later analysis found that HLA-associated TCR beta chains were more clonally expanded and had lower generation probabilities than equally common non-associated chains. The study gave a list of over 150 TCR beta chains associated with cytomegalovirus. A later analysis reported that several top co-occurrence clusters appeared linked to parvovirus B19, influenza, CMV and Epstein-Barr virus. In a later genetic analysis, fewer N-insertions in productive TCRs were reported among donors in an Asian-associated ancestry cluster than the roughly 670-donor mean. Most TCR sequences were seen in very few donors, while some public TCRs were found in many individuals. A later analysis found that TCR association rates varied across HLA loci, with DRB1 alleles showing the most associated TCRs and HLA-C alleles the fewest. The 87-base-pair reads could not distinguish some IMGT-functional V segments, including TRBV6-2 and TRBV6-3, so those segments were excluded. Sequencing depth was assumed to be roughly uniform across donors in the presence/absence analyses, though that assumption may not hold. Because some donors lacked HLA typing at each locus, the association tests relied only on the typed subset. Most CMV-associated TCR beta chains appeared to be HLA-restricted in a later analysis, and the HLA associations seemed to be driven largely by CMV exposure. A few of the identified cytomegalovirus-associated TCR beta chains were confirmed in vitro to be specific for cytomegalovirus antigens. Assigning TCR associations to individual alleles was difficult when HLA alleles, especially DR and DQ, strongly co-occurred. CMV serostatus was the only immune exposure information available for the cohort. An association between a missense DCLRE1C variant and V-gene and J-gene trimming of TCR beta chains was found in a later genetic analysis and replicated in an independent cohort. The authors suggested that the approach could potentially be generalized to other disease states and immunological phenotypes. The cohort was sequenced for TCR beta chains only, and without alpha or paired-chain data the features that could be detected were limited. Because counts were too low, 15 to 20 rarely observed V segments, including chromosome 9 orphons, were excluded from the earlier analysis of around 640 of the donors. A further reported finding was that TCR beta sequences accurately predicted the HLA-A and HLA-B alleles for most subjects in the first cohort. Specific HLA alleles were associated with 15,000 to 20,000 TCR beta sequences at a false discovery rate of 0.05 in a later analysis. In an earlier analysis of approximately 590 of the donors, most TCR beta V segments appeared in productive rearrangements about 87% or about 30% of the time, broadly matching IMGT annotations. Linkage disequilibrium might explain the correlated functional status among segregating V segments, but an unknown experimental factor could not be excluded.

Library generation was performed with the immunoSEQ multiplex PCR assay. The multiplex PCR relied on a mix of 60 forward primers for TCR Vbeta segments and 13 reverse primers for TCR Jbeta segments. A multiplex PCR assay on genomic DNA amplified the CDR3 region of rearranged TCR beta genes. The Illumina HiSeq System was used to sequence the amplified TCR beta libraries as 87-base-pair reads. From the authors' description of their analysis: Across the 600 to 700 repertoires, a later analysis counted 75 million to 90 million unique TCR beta chains, 9.5 million to 13 million of which were shared by at least two donors. A nearest-neighbor algorithm error-corrected the raw reads and collapsed the reads into unique sequences, merging closely related sequences to remove PCR and sequencing errors. V, D and J gene segments were assigned by aligning CDR3 sequences to IMGT reference sequences. For a sequence to be retained, a match of at least six nucleotides was required to both a V gene segment and a J gene segment. Rearrangements were called productive when the CDR3 lacked stop codons and stayed in frame with V and J; all others were non-productive. CDR3 was defined by IMGT convention, running from the second conserved V-encoded cysteine to the conserved J-encoded phenylalanine. Sequences without an unambiguous match to a single V gene segment were excluded from the earlier analysis of 587 of the donors. In an earlier analysis of a few hundred of the donors, V segments were called functional above 56.7% productive rearrangements and were called segregating when the between-donor standard deviation exceeded 5%. To diagnose cytomegalovirus status from the catalog of TCR beta chain sequences, a statistical classification framework was built. A later analysis assigned V and J genes by comparing TCR nucleotide sequences with IMGT/GENE-DB human TR gene sequences. In a later analysis, CDR3 sequences and most-parsimonious VDJ recombination scenarios were assigned using the TCRdist pipeline. A later analysis defined each TCR beta chain by its CDR3 amino acid sequence plus V-gene family, and excluded reads lacking a unique V-gene family. A later analysis removed roughly 590 highly shared, low-generation-probability nucleotide sequences to deal with suspected cross-contamination and a sequencing artifact. A later analysis calculated a clonal expansion index for each public chain from normalized within-repertoire ranks of inferred template counts. A later analysis computed generation probabilities with a VDJ recombination model fitted to out-of-frame rearrangements, and checked the results against IGoR. A later analysis scored TCR-TCR, TCR-HLA and TCR-CMV co-occurrence with hypergeometric tests, applying a repertoire-size bias correction to TCR pairs. To estimate false discovery rates, a later analysis permuted the HLA or CMV assignments 20 times. In a later analysis, co-occurring TCRs were grouped using DBSCAN, and TCRdist sequence similarity was added for clustering within HLA-allele-positive subsets. Repertoires with fewer than 30,000 or more than 120,000 public chains were left out of co-occurrence clustering, as were a handful of repertoires with anomalous nucleotide sharing. What TCRdb holds here is the immuneACCESS table cut down to in-frame rearrangements. Part of the clones is not present; checked against another copy, under half of the missing clones reflect an unresolved V gene, and the others are unexplained. The V and J calls and clone size were taken over from that table, and D and trimming were inferred from the DNA. The sample includes fewer than 40,000 clones, with more than 80% observed a single time. Together, the top ten hold 11% of the sample.

The cohort comprised some 680 healthy bone marrow donors. All cohort members were sampled while nominally healthy, although unrecorded immune exposures were likely present. The donor was CMV seropositive and belonged to the group of around 300 seropositive cohort members. Every donor gave a peripheral blood sample, and the peripheral blood mononuclear cells from that sample were used for TCR beta sequencing. The Qiagen DNeasy Blood Extraction Kit was used to extract genomic DNA from the blood cell samples. With respect to this clone: Its antigen is unknown. The input lacks base qualities; no much larger clone sits a single base away.

From the germline V gene (reference sequence), CDR1 is SEHNR and CDR2 is FQNEAQ. Relative to germline, V is 5 bases shorter and J is 5 bases shorter, with 9 bases between their ends. Measured from the cysteine to the phenylalanine, the CDR3 is 13 residues long. Only the CDR3 portion is preserved as DNA: 39 bases, with reading frame beginning at the first base. The origin of this receptor is a woman aged 40 to 55 in good health and CMV-seropositive. This chain is built from TRBV7-9 and TRBJ2-2; the D gene lacks a confident call. Sequenced input: PBMCs. For the CDR3, the sequence is CASSPELTGELFF. The nucleotide sequence reads TGTGCCAGCAGCCCCGAGTTGACCGGGGAGCTGTTTTTT.